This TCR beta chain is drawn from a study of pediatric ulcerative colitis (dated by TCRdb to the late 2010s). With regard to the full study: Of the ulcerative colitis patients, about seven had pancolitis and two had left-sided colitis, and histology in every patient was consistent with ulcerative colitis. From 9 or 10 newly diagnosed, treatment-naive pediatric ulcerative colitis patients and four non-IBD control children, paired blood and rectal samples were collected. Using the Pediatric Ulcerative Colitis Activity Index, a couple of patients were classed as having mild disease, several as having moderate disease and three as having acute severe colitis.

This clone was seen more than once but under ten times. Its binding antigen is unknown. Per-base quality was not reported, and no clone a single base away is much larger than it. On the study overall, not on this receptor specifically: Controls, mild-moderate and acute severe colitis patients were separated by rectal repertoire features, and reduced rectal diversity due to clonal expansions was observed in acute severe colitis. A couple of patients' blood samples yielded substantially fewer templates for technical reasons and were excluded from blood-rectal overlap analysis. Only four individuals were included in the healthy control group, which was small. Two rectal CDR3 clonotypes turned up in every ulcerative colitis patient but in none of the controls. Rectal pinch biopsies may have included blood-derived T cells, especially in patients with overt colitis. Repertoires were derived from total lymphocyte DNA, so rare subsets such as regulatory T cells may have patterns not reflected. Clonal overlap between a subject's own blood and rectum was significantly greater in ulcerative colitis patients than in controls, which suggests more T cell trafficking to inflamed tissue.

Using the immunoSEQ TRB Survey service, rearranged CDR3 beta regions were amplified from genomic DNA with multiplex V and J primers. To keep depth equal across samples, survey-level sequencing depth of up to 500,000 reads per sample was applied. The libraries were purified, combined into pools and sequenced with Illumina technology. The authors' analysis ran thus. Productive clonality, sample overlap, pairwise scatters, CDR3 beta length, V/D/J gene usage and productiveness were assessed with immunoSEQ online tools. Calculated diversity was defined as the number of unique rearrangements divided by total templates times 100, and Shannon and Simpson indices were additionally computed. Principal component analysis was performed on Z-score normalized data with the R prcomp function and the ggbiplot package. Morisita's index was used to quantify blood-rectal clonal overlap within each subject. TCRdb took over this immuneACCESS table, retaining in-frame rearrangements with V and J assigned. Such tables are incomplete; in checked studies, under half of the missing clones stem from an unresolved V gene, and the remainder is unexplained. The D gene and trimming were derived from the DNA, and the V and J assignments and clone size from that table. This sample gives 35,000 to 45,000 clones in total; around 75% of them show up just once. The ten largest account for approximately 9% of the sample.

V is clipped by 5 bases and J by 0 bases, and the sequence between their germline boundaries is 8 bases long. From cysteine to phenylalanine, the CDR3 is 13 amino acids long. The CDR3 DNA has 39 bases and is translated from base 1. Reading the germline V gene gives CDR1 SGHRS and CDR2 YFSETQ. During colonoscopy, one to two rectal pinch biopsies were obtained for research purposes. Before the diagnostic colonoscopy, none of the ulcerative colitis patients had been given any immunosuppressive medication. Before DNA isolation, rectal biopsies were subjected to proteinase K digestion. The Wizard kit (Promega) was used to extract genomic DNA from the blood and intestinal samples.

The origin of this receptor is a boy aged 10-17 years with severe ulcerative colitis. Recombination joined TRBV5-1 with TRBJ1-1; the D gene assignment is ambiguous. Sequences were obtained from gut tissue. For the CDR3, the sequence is CASRPIMNTEAFF. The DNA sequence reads TGCGCCAGCAGACCAATAATGAACACTGAAGCTTTCTTT.